This TCR beta chain emerged from a study of blood T cell repertoires in COVID-19. Study context: Samples of COVID-19 (acute and convalescent) were obtained from the United States, Italy and Spain. From T cells, B-cell-depleted T cells, or PBMCs came the material, which was cDNA or gDNA.

Original processing notes: Estimates of nucleated cell counts were drawn from the amplification of reference gene primers. The data were produced by immunoSEQ multiplex PCR, yet TCRdb's version contains in-frame clones alone and is incomplete. V, J and clone size are taken as reported in that table, and D and trimming were inferred from the DNA itself. Of hundreds of thousands of clones in the sample, 80% to 90% were seen once. V trimming: 1 base; J trimming: 0 bases; junction bases outside the gene matches: 11. The germline V gene encodes CDR1 SEHNR and CDR2 FQNEAQ (reference sequence). The length of the CDR3 is 18 residues.

The V call is TRBV7-9, the J call TRBJ1-1, with 7 bases that match TRBD1. The sequencing input was peripheral blood. The receptor's source is a woman aged 30 to 39 with active or convalescent COVID-19. CDR3 sequence reads: CASSLGDRAGTMNTEAFF. In DNA, the CDR3 is TGTGCCAGCAGCTTAGGAGACAGGGCAGGGACAATGAACACTGAAGCTTTCTTT.